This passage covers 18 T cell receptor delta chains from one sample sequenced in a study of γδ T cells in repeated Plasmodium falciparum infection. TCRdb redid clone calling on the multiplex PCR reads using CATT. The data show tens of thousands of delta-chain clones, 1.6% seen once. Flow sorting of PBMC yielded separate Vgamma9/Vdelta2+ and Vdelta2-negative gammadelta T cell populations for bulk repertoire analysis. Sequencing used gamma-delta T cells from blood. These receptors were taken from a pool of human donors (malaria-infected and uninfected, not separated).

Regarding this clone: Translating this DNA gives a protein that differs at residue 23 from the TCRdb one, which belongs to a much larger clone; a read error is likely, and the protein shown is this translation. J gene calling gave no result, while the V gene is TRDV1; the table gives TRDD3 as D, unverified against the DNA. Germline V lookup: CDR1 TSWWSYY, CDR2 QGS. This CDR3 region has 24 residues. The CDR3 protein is CALGAFPANGGYGTRPRYTDKLTF. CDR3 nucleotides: TGTGCTCTTGGGGCCTTTCCTGCGAATGGGGGATACGGGACAAGACCGCGGTACACCGATAAACTCACCTTT.

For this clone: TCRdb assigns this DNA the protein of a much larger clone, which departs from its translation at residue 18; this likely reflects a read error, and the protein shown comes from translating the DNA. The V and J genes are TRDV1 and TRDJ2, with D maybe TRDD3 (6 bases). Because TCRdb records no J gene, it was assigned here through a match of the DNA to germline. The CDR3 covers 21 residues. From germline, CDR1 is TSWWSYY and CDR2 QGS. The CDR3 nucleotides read TGTGCTCTTGTGGAATTAGTGTTCGGGGATCTGGTATGGCTTTTGACAGCAAAACTCTTCTTT. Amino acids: CALVELVFGDLVWLLTAKLFF.

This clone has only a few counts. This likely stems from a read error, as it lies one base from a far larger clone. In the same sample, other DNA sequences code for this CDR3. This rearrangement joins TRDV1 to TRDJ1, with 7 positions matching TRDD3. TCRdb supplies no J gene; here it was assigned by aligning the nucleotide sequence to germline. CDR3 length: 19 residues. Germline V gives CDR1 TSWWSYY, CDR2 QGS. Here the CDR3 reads CALGEKSPPPHWGLGGLIF. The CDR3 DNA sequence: TGTGCCCTTGGGGAAAAGTCTCCCCCCCCGCACTGGGGTTTAGGGGGACTCATCTTT.

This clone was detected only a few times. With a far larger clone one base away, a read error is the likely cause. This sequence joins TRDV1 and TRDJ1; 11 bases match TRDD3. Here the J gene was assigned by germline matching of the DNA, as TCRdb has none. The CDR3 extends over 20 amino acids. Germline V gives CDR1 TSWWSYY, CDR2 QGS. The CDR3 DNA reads TGCGCTCTTGGGGCCGGCGACTGGGGGATAACTTGGGTGAACACCGATAAACTCATCTTT. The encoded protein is CALGAGDWGITWVNTDKLIF.

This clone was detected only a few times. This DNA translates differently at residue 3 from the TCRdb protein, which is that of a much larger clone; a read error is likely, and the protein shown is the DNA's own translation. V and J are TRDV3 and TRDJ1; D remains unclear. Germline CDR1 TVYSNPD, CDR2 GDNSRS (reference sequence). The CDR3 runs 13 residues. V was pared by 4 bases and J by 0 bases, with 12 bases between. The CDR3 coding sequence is TGTGCCTATCGGCGCGACTACACCGATAAACTCATCTTT. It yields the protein CAYRRDYTDKLIF.

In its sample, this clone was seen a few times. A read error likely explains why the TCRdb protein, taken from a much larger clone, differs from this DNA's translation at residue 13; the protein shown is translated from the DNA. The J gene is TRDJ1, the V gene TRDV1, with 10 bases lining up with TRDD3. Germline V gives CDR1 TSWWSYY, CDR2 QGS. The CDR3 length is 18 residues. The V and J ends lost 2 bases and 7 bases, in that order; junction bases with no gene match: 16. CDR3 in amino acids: CALGETQELLGDALKLIF. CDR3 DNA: TGTGCTCTTGGGGAAACGCAGGAACTACTGGGGGATGCCCTTAAACTCATCTTT.

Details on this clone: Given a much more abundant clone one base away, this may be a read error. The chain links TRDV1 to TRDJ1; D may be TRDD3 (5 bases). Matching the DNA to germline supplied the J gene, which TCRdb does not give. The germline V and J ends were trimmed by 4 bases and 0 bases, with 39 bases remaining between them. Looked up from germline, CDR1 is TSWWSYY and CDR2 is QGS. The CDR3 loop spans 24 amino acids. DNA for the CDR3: TGTGCTCTTGGGGGGGGACACCGGGGGGCACAGCTCCCTCTAAATTACTTTAACACCGATAAACTCATCTTT. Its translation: CALGGGHRGAQLPLNYFNTDKLIF.

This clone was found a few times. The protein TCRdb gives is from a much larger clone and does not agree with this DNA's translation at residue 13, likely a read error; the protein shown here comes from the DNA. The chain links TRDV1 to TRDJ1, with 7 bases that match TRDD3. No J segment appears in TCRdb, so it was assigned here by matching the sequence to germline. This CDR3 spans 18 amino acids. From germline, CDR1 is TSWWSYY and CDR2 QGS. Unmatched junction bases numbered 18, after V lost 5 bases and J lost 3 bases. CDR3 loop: CALGSASLLGKGADKLIF. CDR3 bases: TGTGCTCTTGGGAGTGCCTCCCTACTGGGGAAAGGAGCCGATAAACTCATCTTT.

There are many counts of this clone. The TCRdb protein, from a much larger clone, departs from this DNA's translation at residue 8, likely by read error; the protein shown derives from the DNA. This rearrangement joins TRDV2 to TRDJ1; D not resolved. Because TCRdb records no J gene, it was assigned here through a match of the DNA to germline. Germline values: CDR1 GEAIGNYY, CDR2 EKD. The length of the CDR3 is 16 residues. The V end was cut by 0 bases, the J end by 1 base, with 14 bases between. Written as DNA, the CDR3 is TGTGCCTGTGACACCGAGGAAGGAGAGGGCACCGATAAACTCATCTTT. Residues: CACDTEEGEGTDKLIF.

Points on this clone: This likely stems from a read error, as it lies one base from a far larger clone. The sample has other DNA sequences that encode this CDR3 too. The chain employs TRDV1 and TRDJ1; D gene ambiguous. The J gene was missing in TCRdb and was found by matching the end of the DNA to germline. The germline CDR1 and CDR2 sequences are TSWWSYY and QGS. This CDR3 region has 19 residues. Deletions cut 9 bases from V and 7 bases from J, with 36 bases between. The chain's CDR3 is CALASALRLGAPPAGKLIF. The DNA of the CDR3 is TGTGCTCTCGCGTCAGCACTCCGTCTCGGGGCCCCTCCTGCGGGTAAACTCATCTTT.

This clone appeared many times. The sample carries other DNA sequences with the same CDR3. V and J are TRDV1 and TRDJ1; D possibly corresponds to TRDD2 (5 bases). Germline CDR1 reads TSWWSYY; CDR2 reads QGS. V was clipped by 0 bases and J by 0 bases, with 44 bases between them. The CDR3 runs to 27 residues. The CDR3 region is CALGELHNPSYLGLPAFQHINTDKLIF. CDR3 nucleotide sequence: TGTGCTCTTGGGGAACTGCATAATCCTTCTTACTTGGGACTGCCAGCATTCCAGCACATCAACACCGATAAACTCATCTTT.

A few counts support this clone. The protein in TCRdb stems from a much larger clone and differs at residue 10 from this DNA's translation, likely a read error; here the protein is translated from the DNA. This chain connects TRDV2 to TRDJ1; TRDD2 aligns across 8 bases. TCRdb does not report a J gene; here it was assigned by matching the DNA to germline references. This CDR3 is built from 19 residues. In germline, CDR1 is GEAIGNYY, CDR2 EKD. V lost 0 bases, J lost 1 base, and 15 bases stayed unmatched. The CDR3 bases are TGTGCCTGTGACACCCTTCCTACCAACAGGGATATACGCACCGATAAACTCATCTTT. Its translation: CACDTLPTNRDIRTDKLIF.

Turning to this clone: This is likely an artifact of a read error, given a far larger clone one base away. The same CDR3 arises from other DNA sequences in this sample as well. The CDR3 sequence: CALALLGIRSDSSWDTRQMFF. The CDR3 DNA reads TGTGCCCTTGCCCTCTTGGGGATAAGGTCGGATAGCTCCTGGGACACCCGACAGATGTTTTTC. The V and J genes are TRDV1 and TRDJ3; 7 nucleotides line up with TRDD3. TCRdb is silent on the J gene; assignment here came from matching the DNA to germline. In germline, CDR1 is TSWWSYY, CDR2 QGS. CDR3 length: 21 residues.

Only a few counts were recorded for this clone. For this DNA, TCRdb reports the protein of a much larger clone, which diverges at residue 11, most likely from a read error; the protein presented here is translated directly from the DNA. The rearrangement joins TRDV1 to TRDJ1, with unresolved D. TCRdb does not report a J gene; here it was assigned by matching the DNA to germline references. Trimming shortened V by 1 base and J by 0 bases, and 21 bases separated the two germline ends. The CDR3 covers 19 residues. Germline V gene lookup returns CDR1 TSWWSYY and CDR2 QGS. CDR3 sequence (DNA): TGTGCTCTTGGGGAACCGTCCCGCCCGTATCCATGGTACACCGATAAACTCATCTTT. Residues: CALGEPSRPYPWYTDKLIF.

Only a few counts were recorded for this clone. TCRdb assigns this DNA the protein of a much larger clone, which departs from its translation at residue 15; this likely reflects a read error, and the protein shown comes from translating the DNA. This CDR3 reads CALNGGTRYLFTDKPIF. The CDR3 bases are TGTGCCTTAAATGGGGGAACCCGATACTTATTCACCGATAAACCCATCTTT. The rearrangement joins TRDV3 to TRDJ1, with 7 bases identical to TRDD3. This CDR3 comprises 17 residues. Germline-derived CDR1 and CDR2 are TVYSNPD and GDNSRS (reference sequence). Looking up the rest from reference TRDV3 and TRDJ1 gives the full variable domain: CDKVTQSSPDQTVASGSEVVLLCTYDTVYSNPDLFWYRIRPDYSFQFVFYGDNSRSEGADFTQGRFSVKHILTQKAFHLVISPVRTEDSATYYCALNGGTRYLFTDKPIFGKGTRVTVEP.

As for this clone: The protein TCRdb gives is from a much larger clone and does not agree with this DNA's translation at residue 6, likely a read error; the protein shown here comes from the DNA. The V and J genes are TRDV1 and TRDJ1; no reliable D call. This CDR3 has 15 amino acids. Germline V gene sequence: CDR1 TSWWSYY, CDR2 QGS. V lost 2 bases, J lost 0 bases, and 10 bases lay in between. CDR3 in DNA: TGTGCTCTTGGGGAAAGAAAGTGGTACACCGATAAACTCATCTTT. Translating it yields CALGERKWYTDKLIF.

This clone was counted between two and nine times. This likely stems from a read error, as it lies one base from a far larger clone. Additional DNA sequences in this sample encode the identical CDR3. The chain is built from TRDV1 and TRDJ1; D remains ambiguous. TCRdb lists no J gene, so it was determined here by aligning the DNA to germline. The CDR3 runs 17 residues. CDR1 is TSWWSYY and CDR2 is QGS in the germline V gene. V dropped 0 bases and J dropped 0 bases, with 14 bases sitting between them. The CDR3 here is CALGELRTGLYTDKLIF. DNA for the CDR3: TGTGCTCTTGGGGAACTTCGGACCGGACTATACACCGATAAACTCATCTTT.

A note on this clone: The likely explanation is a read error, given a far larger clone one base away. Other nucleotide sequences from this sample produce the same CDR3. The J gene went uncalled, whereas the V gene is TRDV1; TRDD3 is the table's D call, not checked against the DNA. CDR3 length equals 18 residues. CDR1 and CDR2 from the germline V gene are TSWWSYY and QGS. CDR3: CALGERVVTGWDTRQMFF. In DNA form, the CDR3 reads TGTGCTCTTGGGGAACGGGTAGTAACCGGGTGGGACACCCGACAGATGTTTTTT.